Shown below are 8 T cell receptor beta chains from a single sample sequenced in a study of OX40 agonist ivuxolimab in advanced cancers. Repertoires were generated with immunoSEQ multiplex PCR, while TCRdb's copy carries only in-frame clones and drops some. The sample yields about 110,000 clones, 91% seen once. The specimen comprised CD4+ or CD8+ T cells sorted from blood, sampled in a trial of the OX40 agonist ivuxolimab. Receptors were obtained from an adult with an advanced solid tumor such as melanoma, head and neck, liver or kidney cancer.

The chain links TRBV2 to TRBJ2-5, with D perhaps matching TRBD1 (6 bases). The V gene lost 4 bases and the J gene lost 3 bases, with 9 bases spanning the gap. The CDR3 length is 13 residues. CDR1 is SNHLY, CDR2 FYNNEI, per germline. CDR3: CASSAYREETQYF. The CDR3 nucleotides read TGTGCCAGCAGTGCCTACAGGGAAGAGACCCAGTACTTC.

This rearrangement joins TRBV12-5 to TRBJ2-7; D unclear. Germline-derived CDR1 and CDR2 are LGHNT and FRNRAP. Deletions cut 0 bases from V and 3 bases from J, with 15 bases between. The CDR3 has 16 amino acids. CDR3 loop: CASGLVPIAGSYEQYF. The DNA for the CDR3 is TGTGCTAGTGGTTTGGTACCAATCGCAGGAAGCTACGAGCAGTACTTC.

The rearrangement joins TRBV28 to TRBJ1-5, with a possible D match to TRBD1 (5 bases). The germline V and J ends were trimmed by 10 bases and 5 bases, with 12 bases remaining between them. The CDR3 covers 12 residues. The V gene's germline CDR1 is MDHEN and CDR2 SYDVKM. The CDR3 spells CATGGGYQPQHF. The DNA for the CDR3 is TGTGCCACGGGGGGGGGTTATCAGCCCCAGCATTTT.

The J gene is TRBJ1-2, the V gene TRBV5-6; weak D call: TRBD1 (6 bases). This CDR3 spans 14 amino acids. Germline CDR1 reads SGHDT; CDR2 reads YYEEEE. With 0 bases removed from V and 6 bases from J, the gap between germline ends came to 12 bases. DNA for the CDR3: TGTGCCAGCAGCTTGGGAAGGGGGAAGGATGGCTACACCTTC. Protein: CASSLGRGKDGYTF.

V usage is TRBV7-9 and J usage is TRBJ2-7, with D tentatively TRBD1 or TRBD2 (5 bases each). The V gene's germline CDR1 is SEHNR and CDR2 FQNEAQ (reference sequence). Trimming took off 5 bases at V and 0 bases at J, with 14 bases between the two ends. The CDR3 length is 15 residues. The CDR3 DNA sequence: TGTGCCAGCAGCCCAGAGGGACGGAGCTCCTACGAGCAGTACTTC. Translating gives CASSPEGRSSYEQYF.

This chain connects TRBV5-1 to TRBJ1-5, with D possibly being TRBD1 (6 bases). Germline-derived CDR1 and CDR2 are SGHRS and YFSETQ. This CDR3 comprises 15 residues. V was shortened by 8 bases and J by 0 bases, with 15 bases between the two germline ends. The CDR3 region is CASSPGGPSNQPQHF. The CDR3, as DNA: TGCGCCAGTTCCCCGGGGGGCCCTAGCAATCAGCCCCAGCATTTT. Full variable domain (rest looked up from reference TRBV5-1 and TRBJ1-5): KAGVTQTPRYLIKTRGQQVTLSCSPISGHRSVSWYQQTPGQGLQFLFEYFSETQRNKGNFPGRFSGRQFSNSRSEMNVSTLELGDSALYLCASSPGGPSNQPQHFGDGTRLSIL.

This sequence joins TRBV9 and TRBJ2-1; D may be TRBD2 (5 bases). There are 16 residues in the CDR3. The V gene lost 4 bases and the J gene lost 0 bases, with 14 bases spanning the gap. Per germline, CDR1 SGDLS and CDR2 YYNGEE. In nucleotides, the CDR3 is TGTGCCAGCAGCTCCGGACTGGGGAGCTCCTACAATGAGCAGTTCTTC. This encodes CASSSGLGSSYNEQFF.

The genes are TRBV6-5 and TRBJ2-5; D possibly corresponds to TRBD2 (6 bases). Germline V gives CDR1 MNHEY, CDR2 SVGAGI. V lost 6 bases, J lost 2 bases, and 16 bases lay in between. CDR3 length equals 15 residues. CDR3 amino acids: CASRLTGVGQETQYF. The CDR3 DNA is TGTGCCAGCAGACTAACGGGAGTTGGGCAAGAGACCCAGTACTTC.